This TCR beta chain was documented in a study of T cell responses to AZD1222 COVID-19 vaccine listed by TCRdb under 2021. Regarding the complete study: AZD1222 recipients whose second dose came at about 4 weeks and those whose second dose came at about 12 weeks were combined into one group, since spike-specific TCR depth and breadth did not differ between the two schedules. TCR sequencing was performed for 230 to 250 trial participants, of whom 207 were given two doses of AZD1222 and some 26 were given two doses of MenACWY control vaccine. Enrollment into the trials was organized by age into subgroups of 18-55, 56-69 and 70-plus years, and those subgroups contained roughly 150, 30 and 60 TCR-sequenced participants, respectively. Broad study findings and their caveats: After two AZD1222 doses, spike-specific TCR breadth and depth were significantly higher than at day 0 and than in MenACWY recipients. The 56-69-year group was small, and its depth increase did not reach significance, likely because of low power. No day 14 peak-response samples were available, so repertoires were characterized only after the peak T cell response. Reportedly, close to half of the unique spike-specific TCRs recognized epitopes lying outside the regions that are mutated in the B.1.351 and B.1.1.7 variants. Only five to seven AZD1222 recipients were SARS-CoV-2 seropositive at baseline, limiting conclusions about previously exposed vaccinees. Participants were mostly white British and included more females than males, and it was suggested by the authors that clonal diversity may have been underestimated. CD4 TCRs associated with the vaccine covered the entire spike protein, and the dominant responses were in regions 160-218 and 743-854.

Details on this clone: The antigen it recognizes is unknown. No per-base quality is available; no much larger clone lies one base away.

The CDR3 regions of human TCRbeta chains were analyzed by immunosequencing. The original pipeline was this. TCRs in the repertoires were matched against a reference library of SARS-CoV-2-specific TCRs that had been generated with the MIRA antigen-specificity platform. Breadth meant the fraction of unique TCRs that were SARS-CoV-2-associated, whereas depth meant the fraction of total T cells that were SARS-CoV-2-associated. Using the MIRA data, each spike-specific TCR was assigned both to the spike region to which the TCR was reactive and to a CD4 or CD8 class. Log10-transformed breadth and depth values were compared by one-way ANOVA with Sidak's multiple comparisons tests. Here the immuneACCESS table is served through TCRdb, limited to in-frame sequences with V and J called. Missing clones are a known gap in these copies; in checked studies unresolved V genes cover under half, and the rest lacks a known reason. V and J calls plus clone size are reproduced from that table; the DNA served to infer D and trimming. This sample lists about 130,000 clones; 88% were detected once. The top ten clones comprise roughly 5.4% of the sample.

The time point tag for this specimen amounts to: baseline before first vaccination. Vaccinee samples were obtained from the UK trials COV001 and COV002, which included a single-blind randomized controlled phase 2/3 trial of AZD1222 (ChAdOx1 nCoV-19) in healthy adults. For TCRbeta chain sequencing, PBMC samples from trial participants were taken at day 0 and at day 28 after the second dose. The source material was peripheral blood, sampled on day 0 of AZD1222 vaccination. This receptor was obtained from an adult in good health.

Here the CDR3 is given as CASSHIPTGGGEQYF. The base sequence is TGTGCCAGCAGCCATATCCCGACCGGGGGTGGGGAGCAGTACTTC. The chain employs TRBV3-1 (or the pseudogene TRBV3-2) and TRBJ2-7; possibly the D gene is TRBD2, per 6 matching bases. Looking up the germline V gene (reference sequence) yields CDR1 LGHDT and CDR2 YNNKEL. The junction carries 19 bases between V and J, which are trimmed by 3 bases and 7 bases respectively. Spanning cysteine to phenylalanine, the CDR3 consists of 15 amino acids. CDR3 DNA is the only sequence kept; it has 45 bases, read in frame from the first base.